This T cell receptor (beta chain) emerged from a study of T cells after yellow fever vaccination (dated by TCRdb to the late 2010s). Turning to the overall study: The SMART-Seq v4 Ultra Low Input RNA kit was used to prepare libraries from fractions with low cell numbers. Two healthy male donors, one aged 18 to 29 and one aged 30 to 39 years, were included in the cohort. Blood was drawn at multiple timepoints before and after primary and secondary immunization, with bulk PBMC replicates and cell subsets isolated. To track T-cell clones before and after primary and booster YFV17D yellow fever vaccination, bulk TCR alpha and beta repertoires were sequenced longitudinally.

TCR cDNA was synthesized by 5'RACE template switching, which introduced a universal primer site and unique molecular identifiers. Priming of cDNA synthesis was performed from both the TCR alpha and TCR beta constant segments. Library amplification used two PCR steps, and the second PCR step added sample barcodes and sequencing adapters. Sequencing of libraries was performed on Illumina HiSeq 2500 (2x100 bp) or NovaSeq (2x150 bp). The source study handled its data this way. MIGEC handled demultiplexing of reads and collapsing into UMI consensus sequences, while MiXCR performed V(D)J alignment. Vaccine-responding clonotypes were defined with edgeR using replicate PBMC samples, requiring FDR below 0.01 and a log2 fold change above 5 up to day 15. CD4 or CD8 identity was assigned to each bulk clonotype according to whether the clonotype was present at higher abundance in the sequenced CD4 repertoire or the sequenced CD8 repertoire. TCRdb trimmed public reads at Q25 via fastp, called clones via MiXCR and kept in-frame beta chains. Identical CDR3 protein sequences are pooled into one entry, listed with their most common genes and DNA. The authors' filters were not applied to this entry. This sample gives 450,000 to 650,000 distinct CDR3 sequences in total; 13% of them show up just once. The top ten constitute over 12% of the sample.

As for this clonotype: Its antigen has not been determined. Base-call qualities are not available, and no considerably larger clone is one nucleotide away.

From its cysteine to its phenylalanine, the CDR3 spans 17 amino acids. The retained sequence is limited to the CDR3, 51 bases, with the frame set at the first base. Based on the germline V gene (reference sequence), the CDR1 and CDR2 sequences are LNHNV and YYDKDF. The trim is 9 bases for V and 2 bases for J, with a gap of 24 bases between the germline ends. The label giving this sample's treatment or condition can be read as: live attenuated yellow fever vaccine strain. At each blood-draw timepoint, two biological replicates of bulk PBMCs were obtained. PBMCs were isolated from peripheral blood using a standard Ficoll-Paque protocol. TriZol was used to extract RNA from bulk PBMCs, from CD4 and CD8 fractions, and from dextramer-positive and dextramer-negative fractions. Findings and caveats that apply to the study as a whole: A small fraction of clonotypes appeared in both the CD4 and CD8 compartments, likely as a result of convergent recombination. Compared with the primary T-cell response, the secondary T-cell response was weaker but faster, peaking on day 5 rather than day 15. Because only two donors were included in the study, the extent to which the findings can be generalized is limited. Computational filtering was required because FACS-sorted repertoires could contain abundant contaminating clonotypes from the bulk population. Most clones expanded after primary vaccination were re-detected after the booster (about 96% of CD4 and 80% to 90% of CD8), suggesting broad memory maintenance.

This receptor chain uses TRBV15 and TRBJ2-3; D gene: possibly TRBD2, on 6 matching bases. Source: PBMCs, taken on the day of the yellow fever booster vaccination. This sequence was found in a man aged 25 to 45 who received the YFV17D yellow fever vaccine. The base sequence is TGTGCCACTAGACCACTAACGGGAGAGCCGAACACAGATACGCAGTATTTT. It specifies CATRPLTGEPNTDTQYF.